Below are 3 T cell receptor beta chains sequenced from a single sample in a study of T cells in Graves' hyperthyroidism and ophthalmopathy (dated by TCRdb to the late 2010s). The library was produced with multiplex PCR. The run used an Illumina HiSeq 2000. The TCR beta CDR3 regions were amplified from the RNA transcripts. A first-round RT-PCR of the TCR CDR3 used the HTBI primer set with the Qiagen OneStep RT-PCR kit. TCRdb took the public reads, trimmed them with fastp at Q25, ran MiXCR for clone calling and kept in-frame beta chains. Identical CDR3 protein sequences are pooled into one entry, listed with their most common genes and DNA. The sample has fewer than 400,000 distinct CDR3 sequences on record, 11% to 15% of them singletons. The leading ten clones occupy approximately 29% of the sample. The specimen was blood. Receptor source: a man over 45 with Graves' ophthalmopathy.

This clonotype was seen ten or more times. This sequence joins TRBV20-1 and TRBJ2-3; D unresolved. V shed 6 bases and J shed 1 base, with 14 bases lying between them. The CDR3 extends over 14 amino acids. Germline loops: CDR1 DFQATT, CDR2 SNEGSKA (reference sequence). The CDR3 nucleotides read TGCAGTGCCGCGGTTGGCAGTCGCACAGATACGCAGTATTTT. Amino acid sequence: CSAAVGSRTDTQYF.

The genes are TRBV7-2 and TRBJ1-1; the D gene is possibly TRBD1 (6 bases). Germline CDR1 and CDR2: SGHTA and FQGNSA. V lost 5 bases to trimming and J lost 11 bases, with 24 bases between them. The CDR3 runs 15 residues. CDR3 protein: CASSAYRGGASEAFF. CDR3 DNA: TGTGCCAGCAGCGCGTATCGCGGGGGCGCGAGTGAGGCTTTCTTT.

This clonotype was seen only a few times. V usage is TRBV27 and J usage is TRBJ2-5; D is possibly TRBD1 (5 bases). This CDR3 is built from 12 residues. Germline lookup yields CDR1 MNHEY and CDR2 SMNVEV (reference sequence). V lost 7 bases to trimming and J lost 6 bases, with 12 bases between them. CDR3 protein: CASKAGMKTQYF. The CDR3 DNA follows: TGTGCCAGCAAGGCAGGGATGAAGACCCAGTACTTC.